These 10 T cell receptor beta chains were sequenced from one sample in a study of control samples from healthy donors and cancer patients. Profiling relied on immunoSEQ multiplex PCR, and the TCRdb table lists in-frame clones only, not all of them. The sample's table shows about 200,000 clones. Specimen: blood. These receptors were collected from a woman aged 30 to 39 in good health.

The rearrangement joins TRBV20-1 to TRBJ1-2; D remains unclear. Germline V gene data show CDR1 as DFQATT and CDR2 as SNEGSKA (reference sequence). With 6 bases removed from V and 8 bases from J, the gap between germline ends came to 13 bases. The length of the CDR3 is 11 residues. CDR3 DNA: TGCAGTGCCATGAATCCGGGAGGCTACACCTTC. Translating gives CSAMNPGGYTF.

The chain uses TRBV18 and TRBJ1-5; D unresolved. Trimming took off 1 base at V and 2 bases at J, with 9 bases between the two ends. CDR3 length: 15 residues. Per germline, CDR1 KGHSH and CDR2 LQKENI. The CDR3 sequence: CASSPQGIGNQPQHF. CDR3 coding DNA: TGTGCCAGCTCACCACAGGGTATAGGCAATCAGCCCCAGCATTTT.

The rearrangement uses TRBV9 and TRBJ2-2; D gene uncertain. Trimming pared 3 bases from V and 0 bases from J, leaving 9 bases between. Per germline, CDR1 SGDLS and CDR2 YYNGEE. The CDR3 is 15 amino acids. The chain's CDR3 is CASSAGAPNTGELFF. CDR3 coding DNA: TGTGCCAGCAGCGCCGGAGCCCCGAACACCGGGGAGCTGTTTTTT.

The chain joins TRBV6-5 to TRBJ1-2; no reliable D call. Per germline, CDR1 MNHEY and CDR2 SVGAGI. The ends were cut back, 1 base at V and 2 bases at J, with 5 bases in the middle. The CDR3 totals 13 residues. CDR3 bases: TGTGCCAGCAGTTACTTTAAGAACTATGGCTACACCTTC. This gives the protein CASSYFKNYGYTF.

The chain has TRBV7-9 and TRBJ1-4, with D maybe TRBD1 (5 bases). This CDR3 comprises 14 residues. Per the germline V gene, CDR1 is SEHNR and CDR2 is FQNEAQ (reference sequence). Trimming took 4 bases from V and 5 from J, leaving 11 bases between them. This CDR3 reads CASSSQVANEKLFF. As DNA, the CDR3 is TGTGCCAGCAGCTCACAGGTAGCCAATGAAAAACTGTTTTTT.

About this clone itself: Relative to the germline gene, one junction end is altered; a read error may explain this. The V gene is TRBV4-2, the J gene TRBJ1-1; D not resolved. The CDR3 has 17 residues. CDR1 LGHNA and CDR2 YNFKEQ come from the germline V gene. Written as DNA, the CDR3 is TGTGCCAGTAGCCAAGTCCCTCCCGTGACAAGGAACACTGAAGCTTTCTTT. Amino acid sequence: CASSQVPPVTRNTEAFF.

V and J are TRBV28 and TRBJ1-4, with D possibly TRBD1 on 5 matching bases. This CDR3 has 15 amino acids. Trimming removed 7 bases from V and 7 bases from J, with 19 bases in between. CDR1 and CDR2 from the germline V gene are MDHEN and SYDVKM. The CDR3 DNA reads as TGTGCCAGCACCACCGGGGGGAGAGGCGGTGAAAAACTGTTTTTT. Amino acid sequence: CASTTGGRGGEKLFF.

This chain's CDR3 is CASSQGPGPGAGYGYTF. CDR3 nucleotide sequence: TGCGCCAGCAGCCAAGGCCCCGGGCCAGGGGCGGGTTATGGCTACACCTTC. The gene calls are TRBV4-1 and TRBJ1-2; TRBD1 is a possible D gene (6 bases). This CDR3 has 17 amino acids. Germline V gene data show CDR1 as MGHRA and CDR2 as YSYEKL. Trimming took 1 base from V and 5 from J, leaving 20 bases between them.

The chain carries TRBV7-2 and TRBJ2-5; either TRBD1 or TRBD2 may fit D (9 bases each). The V end was cut by 5 bases, the J end by 5 bases, with 18 bases between. Germline V lookup: CDR1 SGHTA, CDR2 FQGNSA. The CDR3 length is 15 residues. The chain's CDR3 is CASSTGGGGAETQYF. The DNA for the CDR3 is TGTGCCAGCAGCACAGGGGGCGGGGGGGCGGAGACCCAGTACTTC.

The rearrangement uses TRBV24-1 and TRBJ1-5; D unclear. The CDR3 has 14 amino acids. V lost 6 bases and J 0 bases, leaving 8 bases between the germline ends. CDR1 is KGHDR, CDR2 SFDVKD, per germline. CDR3 sequence: CATSSAGSNQPQHF. Written as DNA, the CDR3 is TGTGCCACCAGTTCAGCAGGTAGCAATCAGCCCCAGCATTTT.